A single sample is the source of the 7 T cell receptor beta chains below, sequenced in a study of siplizumab effects on memory and regulatory T cells. Sequencing used immunoSEQ multiplex PCR; TCRdb keeps in-frame clones, though not all of them. The profile shows some 99,000 clones, 92% of them singletons. The sequenced sample was Tregs sorted from blood. These receptors were collected from a human donor in good health.

The gene calls are TRBV29-1 and TRBJ1-1; possibly TRBD1 for D (6 bases). V gave up 6 bases and J gave up 10 bases, with 24 bases separating them. Germline CDR1 is SQVTM and CDR2 is ANQGSEA. This CDR3 region has 14 residues. DNA of the CDR3: TGCAGCGTCCTGAGCGAGGACAGTGGGTTCGCAGCTTTCTTT. Encoded protein: CSVLSEDSGFAAFF.

The chain links TRBV2 to TRBJ1-1; the match to TRBD1 covers 8 bases. Germline CDR1 and CDR2: SNHLY and FYNNEI. V lost 0 bases to trimming and J lost 1 base; unmatched junction nucleotides: 7. This CDR3 comprises 17 residues. The DNA of the CDR3 is TGTGCCAGCAGTGAAGCTAAGGACAGGGTGACGAACACTGAAGCTTTCTTT. This codes for CASSEAKDRVTNTEAFF.

This clone has a handful of counts. The chain couples TRBV18 to TRBJ1-1; D possibly corresponds to TRBD1 (5 bases). The germline gives CDR1 KGHSH, CDR2 LQKENI. The CDR3 runs 13 residues. The V and J ends lost 5 bases and 3 bases respectively, with 10 bases between them. In DNA form, the CDR3 reads TGTGCCAGCTCAGCACAGGCGGACACTGAAGCTTTCTTT. Protein product: CASSAQADTEAFF. Supplemented by reference TRBV18 and TRBJ1-1, the full variable domain reads NAGVMQNPRHLVRRRGQEARLRCSPMKGHSHVYWYRQLPEEGLKFMVYLQKENIIDESGMPKERFSAEFPKEGPSILRIQQVVRGDSAAYFCASSAQADTEAFFGQGTRLTVV.

The V and J genes are TRBV11-2 and TRBJ1-3, with 7 bases identical to TRBD1. V was pared by 5 bases and J by 4 bases, with 2 bases of the junction left unmatched. Germline V gene lookup returns CDR1 SGHAT and CDR2 FQNNGV. The CDR3 runs 13 residues. CDR3 in DNA: TGTGCCAGCAGCCTGACAGGGGGAAACACCATATATTTT. Its translation: CASSLTGGNTIYF.

The table lists this clone with a count of one. Other DNA sequences in the same sample also yield this CDR3. The J gene is TRBJ2-7, the V gene TRBV6-6; D unresolved. With 3 bases removed from V and 3 bases from J, the gap between germline ends came to 3 bases. The CDR3 spans 11 residues. Germline lookup yields CDR1 MNHNY and CDR2 SVGAGI (reference sequence). The DNA of the CDR3 is TGTGCCAGCAGTTATAACTACGAGCAGTACTTC. It specifies CASSYNYEQYF.

The V call is TRBV10-1, the J call TRBJ1-1; D call uncertain. The CDR3 sequence is 12 residues long. Germline assignment: CDR1 WNHNN and CDR2 SYGVQD (reference sequence). Trimming stripped 5 bases from V and 2 bases from J, with 6 bases between. DNA of the CDR3: TGCGCCAGCAGTTTTACCAACACTGAAGCTTTCTTT. Protein: CASSFTNTEAFF.

This chain uses TRBV27 with TRBJ1-1; D call uncertain. V lost 3 bases to trimming and J lost 1 base, with 6 bases between them. CDR1 MNHEY and CDR2 SMNVEV come from the germline V gene (reference sequence). This CDR3 has 13 amino acids. In DNA form, the CDR3 reads TGTGCCAGCAGTTTGGTGAGGAACACTGAAGCTTTCTTT. This translates into CASSLVRNTEAFF.